Given below is one TCR beta chain in context. Antigen unknown. The junction and the germline gene differ at one end; a read error may be behind it. As the template, RNA transcripts were used to amplify TCR beta CDR3 regions. HTBI-primed first-round RT-PCR preceded second-round multiplex PCR. From the multiplex PCR reads, TCRdb called clonotypes with MiXCR, one entry per CDR3 protein. In the table there are more than 550,000 distinct CDR3 sequences, just over 40% of which are singletons. Active ophthalmopathy (CAS at least 3, NOSPECS at least 4), lasting under 3 months. The starting material, around 9.3 ml of fresh peripheral blood, provided the PBMCs. This sample was taken from a study of Graves' ophthalmopathy and Graves' hyperthyroidism. Whole-study findings and limits: The majority of expanded thyroid clonotypes above 0.001 frequency also occurred in blood. At about 69% sensitivity and approximately 74% specificity, the model predicted progression of the ophthalmopathy.

The V gene's germline CDR1 is MNHEY and CDR2 SVGAGI. The CDR3 is 14 residues long. Sequenced input: peripheral blood. This TCR came from an adult man with Graves' ophthalmopathy. This sequence joins TRBV6-5 and TRBJ1-2, with TRBD1 matching 8 bases. In DNA, the CDR3 is TGTGCCATCAGTGATACCCAGGGGACAGGAGGCTACACCTTC. Encoded protein: CAISDTQGTGGYTF.